This entry concerns a single T cell receptor (beta chain). These data come from a study of blood T cell repertoires in COVID-19. About the study: Nucleic acid was either cDNA or gDNA, and it came from T cells, B-cell-depleted T cells, or PBMCs.

Sequencing was performed with immunoSEQ multiplex PCR; in TCRdb, only in-frame clones are kept and a portion is missing. The sample lists about 70,000 clones, more than 70% occurring once. The sequence was obtained from a woman aged 55 to 70 with acute or convalescent COVID-19. Sequencing was performed on peripheral blood.

This CDR3 reads CASSQTGARNQPQHF. In DNA form, the CDR3 reads TGTGCCAGCAGTCAAACAGGGGCGCGGAATCAGCCCCAGCATTTT. V is TRBV28 and J is TRBJ1-5; 7 positions match TRBD1. The CDR3 is 15 amino acids. J gave up 4 bases and V 5 bases, and 8 bases lay outside the gene matches. Germline CDR1 reads MDHEN; CDR2 reads SYDVKM.